This T cell receptor (beta chain) was retrieved from a study of cytomegalovirus exposure and HLA in healthy donors. The PCR made use of 60 Vbeta and 13 Jbeta primers. Generated by immunoSEQ multiplex PCR, the TCRdb table keeps only in-frame clones and is missing some. The sample holds fewer than 200,000 clones, approximately 80% seen once. The length of the CDR3 is 14 residues. Unmatched junction bases numbered 7, after V lost 5 bases and J lost 3 bases. Germline V gene sequence: CDR1 LNHDA, CDR2 SQIVND (reference sequence). Input material: PBMCs. V is TRBV19 and J is TRBJ2-7; TRBD2 agrees at 7 bases. This clonotype originated in a boy younger than 18 in good health and CMV-seronegative. The CDR3, as DNA: TGTGCCAGTAGTTACGGGACTACGGACTACGAGCAGTACTTC. Translation gives CASSYGTTDYEQYF.